This section outlines one T cell receptor (beta chain) sequence together with its context. The CDR3 length is 14 residues. J gave up 4 bases and V 7 bases, and 10 bases lay outside the gene matches. CDR1 is SGHRS and CDR2 is YFSETQ in the germline V gene. MiXCR was run by TCRdb on the 5' RACE reads, yielding one entry per CDR3 protein. The data contain 470,000 or so distinct CDR3 sequences, 20% to 30% of them singletons. This specimen comes from a study of identical twins. This sample also appeared in a second study, on T cells expressing NK-cell markers.

V and J are TRBV5-1 and TRBJ2-5, with TRBD1 identical over 7 bases. The receptor comes from a woman aged 18-29 years in good health. The sample consisted of CD4+ T cells sorted from blood. CDR3 loop: CASGNRGDGETQYF. CDR3 nucleotides: TGCGCCAGCGGTAACAGGGGAGACGGAGAGACCCAGTACTTC.